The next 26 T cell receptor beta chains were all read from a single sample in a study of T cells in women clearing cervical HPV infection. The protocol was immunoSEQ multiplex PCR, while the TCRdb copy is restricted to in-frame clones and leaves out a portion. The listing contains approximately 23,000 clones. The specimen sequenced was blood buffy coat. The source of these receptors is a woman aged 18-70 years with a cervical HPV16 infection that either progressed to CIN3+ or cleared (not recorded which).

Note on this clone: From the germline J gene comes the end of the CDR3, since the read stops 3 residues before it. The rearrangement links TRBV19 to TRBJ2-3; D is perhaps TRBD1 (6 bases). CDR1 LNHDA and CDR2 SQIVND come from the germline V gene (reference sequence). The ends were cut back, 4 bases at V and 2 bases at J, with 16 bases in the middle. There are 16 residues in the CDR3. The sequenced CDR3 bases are TGTGCCAGTAGTAGTGCGAGGACAGCACCCACAGATACG. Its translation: CASSSARTAPTDT. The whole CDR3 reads CASSSARTAPTDTQYF.

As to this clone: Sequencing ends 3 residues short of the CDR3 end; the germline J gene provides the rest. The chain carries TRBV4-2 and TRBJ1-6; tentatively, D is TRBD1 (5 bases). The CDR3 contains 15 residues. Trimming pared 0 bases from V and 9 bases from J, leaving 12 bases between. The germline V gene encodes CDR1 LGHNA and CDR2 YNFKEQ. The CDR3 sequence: CASSQDVRAGSPLHF. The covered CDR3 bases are TGTGCCAGCAGCCAAGACGTCAGGGCTGGTTCACCC.

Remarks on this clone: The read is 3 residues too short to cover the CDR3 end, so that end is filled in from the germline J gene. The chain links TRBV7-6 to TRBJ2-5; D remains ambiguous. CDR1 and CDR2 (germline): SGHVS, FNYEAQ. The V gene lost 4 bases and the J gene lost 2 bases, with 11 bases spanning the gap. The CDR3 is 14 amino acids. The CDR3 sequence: CASSYQEIQETQYF. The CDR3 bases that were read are TGTGCCAGCAGCTACCAGGAGATACAAGAGACC.

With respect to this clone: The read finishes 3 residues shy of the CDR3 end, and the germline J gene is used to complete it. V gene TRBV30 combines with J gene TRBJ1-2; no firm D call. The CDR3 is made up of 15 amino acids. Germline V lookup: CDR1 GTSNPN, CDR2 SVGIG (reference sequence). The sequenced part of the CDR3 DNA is TGTGCCTGGAGTGATGGCGGGGTCCGCACAGATACC. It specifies CAWSDGGVRTDT. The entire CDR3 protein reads CAWSDGGVRTDTYTF.

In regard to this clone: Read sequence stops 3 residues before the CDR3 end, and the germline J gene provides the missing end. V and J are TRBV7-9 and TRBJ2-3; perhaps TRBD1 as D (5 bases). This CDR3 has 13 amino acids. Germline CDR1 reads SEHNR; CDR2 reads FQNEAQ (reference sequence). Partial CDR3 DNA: TGTGCCAGCAGCGTCCAGGGAAATCAGCCG. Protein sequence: CASSVQGNQP. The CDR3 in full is CASSVQGNQPQYF.

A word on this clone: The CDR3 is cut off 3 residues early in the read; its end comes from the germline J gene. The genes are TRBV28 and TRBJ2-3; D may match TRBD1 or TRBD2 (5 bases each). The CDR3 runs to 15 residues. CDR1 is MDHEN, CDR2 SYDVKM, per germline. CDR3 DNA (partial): TGTGCCAGCAGTTCGGCAGCCCAGGGAGTGGAGACG. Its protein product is CASSSAAQGVET. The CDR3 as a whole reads CASSSAAQGVETQYF.

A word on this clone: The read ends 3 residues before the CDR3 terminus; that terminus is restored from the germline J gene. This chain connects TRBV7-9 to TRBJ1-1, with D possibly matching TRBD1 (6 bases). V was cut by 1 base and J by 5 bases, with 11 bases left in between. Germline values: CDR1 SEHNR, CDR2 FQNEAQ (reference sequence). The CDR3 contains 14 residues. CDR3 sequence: CASSLESRGTEAFF. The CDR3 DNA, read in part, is TGTGCCAGCAGCTTAGAAAGTAGGGGGACTGAA.

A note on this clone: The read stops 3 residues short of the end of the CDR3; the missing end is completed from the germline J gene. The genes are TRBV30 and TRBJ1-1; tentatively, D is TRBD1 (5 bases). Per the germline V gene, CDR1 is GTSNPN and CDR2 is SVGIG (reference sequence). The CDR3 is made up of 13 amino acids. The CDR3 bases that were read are TGTGCCTGGAATAAGCGGGGGAGGGAGACA. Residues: CAWNKRGRET. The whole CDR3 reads CAWNKRGRETAFF.

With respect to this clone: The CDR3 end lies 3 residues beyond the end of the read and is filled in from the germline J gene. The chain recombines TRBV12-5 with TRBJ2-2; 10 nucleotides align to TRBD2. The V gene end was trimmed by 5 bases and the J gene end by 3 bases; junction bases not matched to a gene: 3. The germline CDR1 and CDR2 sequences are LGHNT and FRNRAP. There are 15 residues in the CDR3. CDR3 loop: CASGPGLADTGELFF. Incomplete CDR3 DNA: TGTGCTAGTGGTCCCGGACTAGCGGACACCGGGGAG.

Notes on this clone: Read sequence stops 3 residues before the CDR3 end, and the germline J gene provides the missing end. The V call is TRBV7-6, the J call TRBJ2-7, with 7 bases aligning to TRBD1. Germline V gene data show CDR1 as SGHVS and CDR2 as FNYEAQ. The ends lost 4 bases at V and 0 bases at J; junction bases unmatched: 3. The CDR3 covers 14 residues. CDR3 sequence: CASSSGQSSYEQYF. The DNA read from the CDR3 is TGTGCCAGCAGCTCGGGACAGTCCTCCTACGAG.

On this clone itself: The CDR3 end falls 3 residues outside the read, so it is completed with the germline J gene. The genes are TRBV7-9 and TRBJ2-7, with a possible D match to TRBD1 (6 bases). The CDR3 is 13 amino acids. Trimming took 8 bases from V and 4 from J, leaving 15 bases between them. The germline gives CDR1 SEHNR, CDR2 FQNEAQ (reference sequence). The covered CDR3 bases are TGTGCCAGCGGACGGACAGCGGATTACGAG. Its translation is CASGRTADYE. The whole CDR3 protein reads CASGRTADYEQYF. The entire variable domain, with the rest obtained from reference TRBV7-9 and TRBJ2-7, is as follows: DTGVSQNPRHKITKRGQNVTFRCDPISEHNRLYWYRQTLGQGPEFLTYFQNEAQLEKSRLLSDRFSAERPKGSFSTLEIQRTEQGDSAMYLCASGRTADYEQYFGPGTRLTVT.

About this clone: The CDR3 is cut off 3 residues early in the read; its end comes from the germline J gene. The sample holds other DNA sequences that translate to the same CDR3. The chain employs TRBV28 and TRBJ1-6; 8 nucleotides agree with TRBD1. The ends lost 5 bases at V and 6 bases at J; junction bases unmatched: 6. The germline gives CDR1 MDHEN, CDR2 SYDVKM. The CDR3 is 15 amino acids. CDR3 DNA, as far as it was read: TGTGCCAGCAGTCTGGGGACAGGCGGTAATTCACCC. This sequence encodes CASSLGTGGNSP. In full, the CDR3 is CASSLGTGGNSPLHF. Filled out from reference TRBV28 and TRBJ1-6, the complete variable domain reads DVKVTQSSRYLVKRTGEKVFLECVQDMDHENMFWYRQDPGLGLRLIYFSYDVKMKEKGDIPEGYSVSREKKERFSLILESASTNQTSMYLCASSLGTGGNSPLHFGNGTRLTVT.

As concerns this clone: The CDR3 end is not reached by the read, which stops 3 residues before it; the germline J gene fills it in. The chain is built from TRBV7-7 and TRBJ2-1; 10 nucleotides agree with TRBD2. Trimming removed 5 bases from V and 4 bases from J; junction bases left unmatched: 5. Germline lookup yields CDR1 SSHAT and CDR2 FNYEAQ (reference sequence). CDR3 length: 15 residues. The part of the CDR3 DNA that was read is TGTGCCAGCAGCCGCCTAGCGGGAGCGTACAATGAG. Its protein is CASSRLAGAYNE. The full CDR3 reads CASSRLAGAYNEQFF.

CDR3 residues: CASSPLQASTDPQHF. CDR3 DNA (partial): TGTGCCAGCTCACCACTGCAGGCGAGCACAGATCCC. This sequence joins TRBV18 and TRBJ1-5, with D uncertain. Sequencing ends 3 residues short of the CDR3 end; the germline J gene provides the rest. The CDR3 contains 15 residues. Germline V gene sequence: CDR1 KGHSH, CDR2 LQKENI.

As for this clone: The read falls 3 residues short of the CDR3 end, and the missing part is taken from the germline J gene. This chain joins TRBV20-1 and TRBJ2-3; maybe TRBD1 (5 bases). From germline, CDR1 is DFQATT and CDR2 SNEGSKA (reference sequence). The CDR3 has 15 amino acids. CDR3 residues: CSARDQQDSNQPQYF. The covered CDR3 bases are TGCAGTGCTAGAGATCAACAGGATAGCAATCAGCCG.

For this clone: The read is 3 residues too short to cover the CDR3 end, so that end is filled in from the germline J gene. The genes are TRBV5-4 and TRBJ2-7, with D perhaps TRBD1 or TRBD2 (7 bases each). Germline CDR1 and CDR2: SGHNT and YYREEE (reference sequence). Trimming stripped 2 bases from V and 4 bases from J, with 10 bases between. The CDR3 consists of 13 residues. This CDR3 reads CASSLAGQYEQYF. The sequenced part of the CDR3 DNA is TGTGCCAGCAGCTTAGCGGGACAGTACGAG.

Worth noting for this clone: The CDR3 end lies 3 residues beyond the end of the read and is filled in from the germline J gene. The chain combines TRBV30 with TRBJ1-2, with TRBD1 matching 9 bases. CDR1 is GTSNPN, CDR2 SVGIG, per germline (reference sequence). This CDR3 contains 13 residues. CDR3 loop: CASVLTGGGGYTF. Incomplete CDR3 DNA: TGTGCCTCAGTTTTGACAGGGGGTGGGGGC.

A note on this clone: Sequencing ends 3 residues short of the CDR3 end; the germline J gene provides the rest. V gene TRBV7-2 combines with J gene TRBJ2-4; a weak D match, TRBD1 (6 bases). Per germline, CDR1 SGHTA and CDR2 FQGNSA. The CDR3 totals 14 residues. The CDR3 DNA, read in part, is TGTGCCAGCAGCTTAGGGACAGAATATTATGGT. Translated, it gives CASSLGTEYYG. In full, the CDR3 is CASSLGTEYYGQYF.

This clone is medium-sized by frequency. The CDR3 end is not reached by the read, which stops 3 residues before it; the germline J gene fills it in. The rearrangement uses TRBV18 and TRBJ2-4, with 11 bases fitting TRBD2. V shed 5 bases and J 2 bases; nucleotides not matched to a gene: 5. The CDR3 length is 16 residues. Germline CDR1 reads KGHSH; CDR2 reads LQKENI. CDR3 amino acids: CASSTSGSAPKNIQYF. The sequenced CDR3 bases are TGTGCCAGCTCAACTAGCGGGAGTGCTCCCAAAAACATT.

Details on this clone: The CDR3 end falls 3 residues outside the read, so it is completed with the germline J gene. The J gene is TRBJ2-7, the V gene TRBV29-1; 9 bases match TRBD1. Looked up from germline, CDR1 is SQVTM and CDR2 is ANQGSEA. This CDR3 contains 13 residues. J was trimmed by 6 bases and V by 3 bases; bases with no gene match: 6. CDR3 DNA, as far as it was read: TGCAGCGTTGAGGGGGACAGGGTGAGCGAG. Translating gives CSVEGDRVSE. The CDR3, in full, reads CSVEGDRVSEQYF.

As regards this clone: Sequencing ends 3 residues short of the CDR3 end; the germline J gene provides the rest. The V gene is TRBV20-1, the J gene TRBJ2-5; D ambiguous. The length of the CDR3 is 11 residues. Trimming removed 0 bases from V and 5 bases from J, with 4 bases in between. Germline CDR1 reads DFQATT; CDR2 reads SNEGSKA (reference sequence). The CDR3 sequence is CSARDYETQYF. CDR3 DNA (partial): TGCAGTGCTAGAGATTATGAGACC.

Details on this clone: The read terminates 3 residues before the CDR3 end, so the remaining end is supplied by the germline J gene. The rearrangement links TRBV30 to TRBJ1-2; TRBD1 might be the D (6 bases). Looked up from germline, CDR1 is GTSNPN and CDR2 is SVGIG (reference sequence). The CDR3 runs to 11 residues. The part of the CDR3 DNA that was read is TGTGCCTGGAGTGTAGGGGGAGGC. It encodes CAWSVGGG. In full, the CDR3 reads CAWSVGGGYTF.

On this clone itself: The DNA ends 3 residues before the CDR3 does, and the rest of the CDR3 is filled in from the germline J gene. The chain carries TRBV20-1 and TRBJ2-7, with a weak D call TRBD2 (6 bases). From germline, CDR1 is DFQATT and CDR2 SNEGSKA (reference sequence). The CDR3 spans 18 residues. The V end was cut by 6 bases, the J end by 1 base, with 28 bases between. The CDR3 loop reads CSAGRGRNSWGESYEQYF. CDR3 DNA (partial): TGCAGTGCCGGAAGGGGACGTAATTCCTGGGGGGAATCCTACGAG.

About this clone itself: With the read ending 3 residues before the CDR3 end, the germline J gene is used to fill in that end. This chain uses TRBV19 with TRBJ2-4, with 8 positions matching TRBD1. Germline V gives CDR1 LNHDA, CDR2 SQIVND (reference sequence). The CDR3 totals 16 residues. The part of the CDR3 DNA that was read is TGTGCCAGTGCTCCGGGACAGGAGGTTGGTCGCTATGGT. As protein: CASAPGQEVGRYG. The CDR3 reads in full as CASAPGQEVGRYGQYF.

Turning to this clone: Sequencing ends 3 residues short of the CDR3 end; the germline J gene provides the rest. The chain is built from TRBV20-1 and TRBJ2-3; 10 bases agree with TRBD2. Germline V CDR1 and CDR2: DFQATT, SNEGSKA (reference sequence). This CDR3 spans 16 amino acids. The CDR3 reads CSAGGPGLATDRTQYF. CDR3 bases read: TGCAGTGCTGGGGGACCGGGACTAGCGACCGATAGAACG.

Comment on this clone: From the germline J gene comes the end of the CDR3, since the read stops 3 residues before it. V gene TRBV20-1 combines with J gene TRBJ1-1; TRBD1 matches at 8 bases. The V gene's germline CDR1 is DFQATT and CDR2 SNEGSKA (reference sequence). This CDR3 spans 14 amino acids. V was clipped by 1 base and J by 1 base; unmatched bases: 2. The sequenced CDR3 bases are TGCAGTGCTAGAGCAGGGGGCGCGAACACTGAA. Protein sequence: CSARAGGANTE. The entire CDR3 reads CSARAGGANTEAFF.